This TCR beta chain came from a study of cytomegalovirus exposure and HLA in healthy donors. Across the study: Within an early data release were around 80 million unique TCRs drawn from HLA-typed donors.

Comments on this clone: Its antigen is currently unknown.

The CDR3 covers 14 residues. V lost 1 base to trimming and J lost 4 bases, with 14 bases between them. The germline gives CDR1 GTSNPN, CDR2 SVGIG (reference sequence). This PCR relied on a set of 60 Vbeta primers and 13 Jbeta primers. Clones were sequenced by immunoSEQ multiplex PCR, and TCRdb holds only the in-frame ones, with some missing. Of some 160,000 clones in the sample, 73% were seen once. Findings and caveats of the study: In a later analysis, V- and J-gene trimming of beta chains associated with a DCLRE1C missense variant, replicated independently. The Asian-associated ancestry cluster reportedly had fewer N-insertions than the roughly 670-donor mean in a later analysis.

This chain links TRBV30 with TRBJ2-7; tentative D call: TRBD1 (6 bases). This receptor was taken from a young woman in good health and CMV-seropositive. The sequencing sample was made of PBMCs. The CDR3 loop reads CAWSEGVEPYEQYF. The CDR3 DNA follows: TGTGCCTGGAGTGAGGGGGTCGAACCATACGAGCAGTACTTC.